Listed below are T cell receptor beta chains from one sample, sequenced in a study of regulatory T cells in long-lasting Graves disease. TCRdb itself ran the multiplex PCR reads through MiXCR, one entry per CDR3 protein. This table has roughly 360,000 distinct CDR3 sequences, around 11% appearing once. These data also formed part of another study, on T cells in Graves' hyperthyroidism and ophthalmopathy.

The starting material was peripheral blood mononuclear cells (PBMCs), obtained at new diagnosis, from a patient treated with antithyroid drugs. These receptors were collected from a woman aged 18-29 years with Graves disease. Each CDR3 is given with its conserved first and last residue. A D gene is named only where the DNA matches it firmly. The listing skips clone size in some rows; elsewhere it reads once, few, many or a size class.

TRBJ1-6 | many | TRBV7-9 | . | CATGGVNSPLHF | TGTGCCACGGGGGGGGTTAATTCACCCCTCCACTTT
TRBJ2-7 | . | TRBV5-6 | . | CASSLHHSGSYEQYF | TGTGCCAGCAGCTTACACCATTCGGGCTCCTACGAGCAGTACTTC
TRBJ1-1 | . | TRBV7-9 | . | CASSLVADPLEAFF | TGTGCCAGCAGCTTAGTGGCGGACCCACTGGAGGCTTTCTTT
TRBJ1-1 | many | TRBV5-1 | . | CASSSGTREAFF | TGCGCCAGCAGCAGCGGGACCCGTGAAGCTTTCTTT
TRBJ2-3 | many | TRBV6-1 | TRBD1 | CASSEGDRGADTQYF | TGTGCCAGCAGTGAAGGGGACAGGGGGGCAGATACGCAGTATTTT
TRBJ2-1 | . | TRBV12-3/TRBV12-4 | . | CASSSGGGAVVEQFF | TGTGCCAGCAGTTCTGGAGGGGGAGCGGTGGTTGAGCAGTTCTTC
TRBJ1-2 | many | TRBV2 | . | CASRETGTLAGYGYTF | TGTGCCAGCAGAGAAACCGGGACGCTGGCTGGCTATGGCTACACCTTC
TRBJ2-7 | many | TRBV12-3/TRBV12-4 | . | CASSLTLQTYEQYF | TGTGCCAGCAGTTTAACTTTGCAGACCTACGAGCAGTACTTC
TRBJ1-2 | many | TRBV7-2 | . | CASSLTTTNYGYTF | TGTGCCAGCAGCTTAACGACTACTAACTATGGCTACACCTTC
TRBJ2-1 | few | TRBV5-1 | TRBD1 | CASSFQMGTGPYNEQFF | TGCGCCAGCAGCTTCCAAATGGGGACAGGTCCCTACAATGAGCAGTTCTTC
TRBJ1-5 | many | TRBV28 | . | CASNQNNQRPQHF | TGTGCCAGCAACCAAAATAACCAGCGTCCCCAGCATTTT
TRBJ1-1 | many | TRBV19 | . | CASSISPGMNTEAFF | TGTGCCAGTAGTATTTCGCCAGGGATGAACACTGAAGCTTTCTTT
TRBJ1-1 | many | TRBV5-1 | TRBD1 | CASSSGDRRDTEAFF | TGCGCCAGCAGCTCGGGGGACAGGAGGGACACTGAAGCTTTCTTT
TRBJ2-5 | . | TRBV20-1 | TRBD2 | CSAAPSSGVSETQYF | TGCAGTGCTGCCCCGTCTAGCGGGGTGTCGGAGACCCAGTACTTC
TRBJ1-5 | once | TRBV20-1 | TRBD1 | CSASKDRYNQPQHF | TGCAGTGCTAGCAAGGACAGGTACAATCAGCCCCAGCATTTT
TRBJ2-1 | many | TRBV27 | TRBD1 | CASQPGRGWGPTGENEQFF | TGTGCCAGCCAACCCGGACGTGGTTGGGGGCCGACAGGGGAAAATGAGCAGTTCTTC
TRBJ1-1 | many | TRBV2 | . | CAIPEEVEAFF | TGTGCCATTCCGGAGGAGGTTGAAGCTTTCTTT
TRBJ2-1 | many | TRBV2 | . | CASRRITSYNEQFF | TGTGCCAGCAGGAGGATTACCTCCTACAATGAGCAGTTCTTC
TRBJ1-1 | many | TRBV14 | TRBD1 | CASSPLGQGAGEAFF | TGTGCCAGCAGCCCCCTAGGACAGGGGGCGGGTGAAGCTTTCTTT
TRBJ2-1 | many | TRBV7-6 | TRBD1 | CASSTGQDRYNEQFF | TGTGCCAGCAGCACCGGACAGGACCGCTACAATGAGCAGTTCTTC
TRBJ2-5 | . | TRBV20-1 | . | CSARSSQETQYF | TGCAGTGCTAGGTCCAGCCAAGAGACCCAGTACTTC
TRBJ2-5 | many | TRBV7-2 | TRBD2 | CASSQGVAGPQETQYF | TGTGCCAGCAGCCAAGGGGTAGCGGGGCCCCAAGAGACCCAGTACTTC
TRBJ1-1 | . | TRBV27 | . | CASAGSATEAFF | TGTGCCAGCGCAGGGAGTGCCACTGAAGCTTTCTTT
TRBJ2-7 | many | TRBV7-6 | . | CASSPIGHEQYF | TGTGCCAGCAGCCCCATAGGGCACGAGCAGTACTTC
TRBJ2-5 | many | TRBV7-2 | . | CASSFFEETQYF | TGTGCCAGCAGCTTTTTTGAAGAGACCCAGTACTTC
TRBJ1-1 | many | TRBV11-1 | TRBD1 | CASSPGIGGEIGNTEAFF | TGTGCCAGCAGCCCCGGGATAGGGGGCGAAATCGGGAACACTGAAGCTTTCTTT
TRBJ2-1 | . | TRBV5-1 | TRBD2 | CASSPIERGLNEQFF | TGCGCCAGCAGCCCCATCGAGCGGGGGCTTAATGAGCAGTTCTTC
TRBJ2-5 | few | TRBV12-3/TRBV12-4 | . | CASRPSGAAQYF | TGTGCCAGCAGGCCCTCCGGCGCGGCCCAGTACTTC
TRBJ2-1 | . | TRBV24-1 | TRBD2 | CATGEGNEQFF | TGTGCCACGGGGGAGGGGAATGAGCAGTTCTTC
TRBJ2-3 | many | TRBV28 | TRBD2 | CASSPGGGGTDTQYF | TGTGCCAGCAGTCCTGGCGGGGGGGGCACAGATACGCAGTATTTT
TRBJ2-1 | few | TRBV19 | TRBD1 | CASSIASGQGYNEQFF | TGTGCCAGTAGTATAGCATCGGGACAGGGGTACAATGAGCAGTTCTTC
TRBJ1-1 | . | TRBV11-1 | . | CASSIGGAFWDTEAFF | TGTGCCAGCAGCATTGGCGGGGCGTTCTGGGACACTGAAGCTTTCTTT
TRBJ2-7 | many | TRBV4-1 | TRBD2 | CASSQVLAGISREYF | TGCGCCAGCAGCCAAGTCCTAGCGGGCATCTCACGAGAGTACTTC
TRBJ2-1 | . | TRBV12-3/TRBV12-4 | . | CASTTTFYAISSYNEQFF | TGTGCCAGCACCACCACCTTCTACGCAATAAGCTCCTACAATGAGCAGTTCTTC
TRBJ2-7 | . | TRBV20-1 | . | CSARDLRKDYEQYF | TGCAGTGCTAGAGATTTGCGGAAGGACTACGAGCAGTACTTC